The present T cell receptor beta chain was sequenced within a study of T cell changes during pregnancy in multiple sclerosis. Trimming took 5 bases from V and 3 from J, leaving 16 bases between them. The CDR3 is made up of 16 amino acids. Germline V lookup: CDR1 SGHAT, CDR2 FQNNGV. The method was immunoSEQ multiplex PCR; TCRdb's version includes in-frame clones alone and lacks a portion of them. Of about 93,000 clones in the sample, around 94% were seen once. The source was peripheral blood, collected after pregnancy. This receptor was obtained from a female donor with multiple sclerosis, enrolled in a pregnancy study. V gene TRBV11-2 combines with J gene TRBJ2-2, with a tentative D call TRBD1 (6 bases). Here the CDR3 reads CASSPRQDVHTGELFF. The CDR3 DNA follows: TGTGCCAGCAGCCCCAGACAGGATGTCCACACCGGGGAGCTGTTTTTT.